This TCR beta chain appears in the sequencing data of a study of blood T cell repertoires in COVID-19. Measured with immunoSEQ multiplex PCR; TCRdb has only the in-frame clones, and not every one. This table has around 150,000 clones, under 95% appearing once. The receptor was derived from a man in his sixties with active or convalescent COVID-19. What was sequenced was peripheral blood.

CDR3 in DNA: TGCGCCAGCAGCTTTCCAGGGATGAACACTGAAGCTTTCTTT. Translating it yields CASSFPGMNTEAFF. This chain uses TRBV5-1 with TRBJ1-1; D perhaps matches TRBD1 (5 bases). Looked up from germline, CDR1 is SGHRS and CDR2 is YFSETQ. CDR3 length: 14 residues. Trimming cost V 2 bases and J 0 bases, with 8 bases left between them.